This passage covers 5 T cell receptor beta chains from one sample sequenced in a study of shared clonotypes between healthy human individuals. TCRdb keeps only in-frame clones here, not all; method: immunoSEQ multiplex PCR. This sample yields 600,000 to 750,000 clones, of which 55% to 80% are seen a single time; approximately 1.7% belongs to the top ten. Sequenced input: memory CD4+ T cells sorted from blood. Subset meaning: CD45RA-negative fraction. The receptors come from a woman in her thirties in good health.

This clone appeared once. The gene calls are TRBV7-3 and TRBJ2-7, with TRBD2 identical over 12 bases. Per the germline V gene, CDR1 is SGHTA and CDR2 is FQGTGA. V gave up 2 bases and J gave up 0 bases; unmatched junction bases: 8. CDR3 length equals 18 residues. The CDR3 DNA is TGTGCCAGCAGCTTAGCGGGACTAGCGGGCGTTAGCTCCTACGAGCAGTACTTC. It yields the protein CASSLAGLAGVSSYEQYF.

The chain employs TRBV19 and TRBJ1-1; no clear D gene. The germline gives CDR1 LNHDA, CDR2 SQIVND (reference sequence). V gave up 5 bases and J gave up 0 bases, with 13 bases separating them. The length of the CDR3 is 15 residues. CDR3 sequence reads: CASSADNWMNTEAFF. The CDR3 DNA sequence: TGTGCCAGTAGTGCAGACAATTGGATGAACACTGAAGCTTTCTTT.

The genes are TRBV13 and TRBJ2-5; TRBD2 agrees at 11 bases. Germline V CDR1 and CDR2: PRHDT, FYEKMQ (reference sequence). Germline trimming cut 0 bases from V and 7 bases from J; bases unmatched to any gene: 7. The CDR3 covers 16 residues. DNA for the CDR3: TGTGCCAGCAGCTTAGGCCGGGTTCTAGCGGGAGGGACCCAGTACTTC. This codes for CASSLGRVLAGGTQYF.

This chain links TRBV10-3 with TRBJ1-1, with a possible D match to TRBD1 (5 bases). The CDR3 sequence is 13 residues long. V was trimmed by 6 bases and J by 1 base, leaving 9 bases between them. CDR1 and CDR2 (germline): ENHRY, SYGVKD. CDR3 nucleotide sequence: TGTGCCATCAGCAAGACAGAGAACACTGAAGCTTTCTTT. This sequence encodes CAISKTENTEAFF.

The gene calls are TRBV18 and TRBJ1-4; D uncertain. V was clipped by 3 bases and J by 6 bases, with 8 bases between them. Germline CDR1 reads KGHSH; CDR2 reads LQKENI. The CDR3 totals 13 residues. CDR3 DNA: TGTGCCAGCTCACCCGGACGCGATGAAAAACTGTTTTTT. This gives the protein CASSPGRDEKLFF.